Below are 21 T cell receptor beta chains sequenced from a single sample in a study of blood T cell repertoires in COVID-19. Assay: immunoSEQ multiplex PCR; the TCRdb copy retains only in-frame clones and omits some. Of about 88,000 clones listed, 85% to 95% were seen once; the top ten hold approximately 1.6%. Sequencing was performed on peripheral blood. The origin of the receptors is a man in his sixties with acute or convalescent COVID-19.

The J gene is TRBJ1-3, the V gene TRBV15, with no clear D. The CDR3 sequence is 18 residues long. V was pared by 0 bases and J by 0 bases, with 15 bases between. In germline, CDR1 is LNHNV, CDR2 YYDKDF (reference sequence). CDR3 sequence: CATSRDRARGGSGNTIYF. DNA for the CDR3: TGTGCCACCAGCAGAGATCGGGCCCGTGGAGGCTCTGGAAACACCATATATTTT.

This clone was seen more than once but under ten times. This chain links TRBV7-6 with TRBJ2-1, with D possibly matching TRBD2 (7 bases). V dropped 5 bases and J dropped 8 bases, with 19 bases sitting between them. Looked up from germline, CDR1 is SGHVS and CDR2 is FNYEAQ. The CDR3 is 15 amino acids. CDR3 region: CASSPGAGRAYEQFF. The DNA for the CDR3 is TGTGCCAGCAGCCCGGGGGCGGGGAGGGCCTATGAGCAGTTCTTC.

V and J are TRBV2 and TRBJ1-1, with 8 positions matching TRBD1. Unmatched junction bases numbered 11, after V lost 8 bases and J lost 3 bases. The CDR3 is 15 residues long. From germline, CDR1 is SNHLY and CDR2 FYNNEI. As DNA, the CDR3 is TGTGCCAGCTGCCCGGACAGGGCGTTCGACACTGAAGCTTTCTTT. Amino acid sequence: CASCPDRAFDTEAFF. The complete variable domain, with remaining parts taken from reference TRBV2 and TRBJ1-1, reads EPEVTQTPSHQVTQMGQEVILRCVPISNHLYFYWYRQILGQKVEFLVSFYNNEISEKSEIFDDQFSVERPDGSNFTLKIRSTKLEDSAMYFCASCPDRAFDTEAFFGQGTRLTVV.

This chain links TRBV6-5 with TRBJ2-3; TRBD1 aligns across 8 bases. The V gene end was trimmed by 7 bases and the J gene end by 6 bases; junction bases not matched to a gene: 6. The germline V gene has CDR1 MNHEY and CDR2 SVGAGI. The CDR3 covers 13 residues. Written as DNA, the CDR3 is TGTGCCAGCACCCCCAGGGGGCGGGATACGCAGTATTTT. Encoded protein: CASTPRGRDTQYF.

The chain links TRBV27 to TRBJ2-2; 8 nucleotides match TRBD2. The CDR3 has 15 amino acids. Germline V gene lookup returns CDR1 MNHEY and CDR2 SMNVEV (reference sequence). The junction had 13 bases not matched to a gene; V was cut back by 10 bases and J by 6 bases. In DNA form, the CDR3 reads TGTGCCAACGAACGGAGCGGGAGTCTGGCCGGGGAGCTGTTTTTT. Translation gives CANERSGSLAGELFF.

This sequence joins TRBV28 and TRBJ1-1; maybe TRBD1 (5 bases). In germline, CDR1 is MDHEN, CDR2 SYDVKM. This CDR3 contains 16 residues. The V gene lost 5 bases and the J gene lost 1 base, with 17 bases spanning the gap. Here the CDR3 reads CASSQEREGKNTEAFF. The DNA for the CDR3 is TGTGCCAGCAGTCAAGAGAGGGAGGGGAAGAACACTGAAGCTTTCTTT.

The V gene is TRBV30, the J gene TRBJ1-5; D possibly corresponds to TRBD1 (5 bases). The CDR3 has 15 residues. Germline values: CDR1 GTSNPN, CDR2 SVGIG (reference sequence). The germline V and J ends were trimmed by 3 bases and 7 bases, with 19 bases remaining between them. The CDR3 bases are TGTGCCTGGAGGAGGGGAGGAGGGGCAGGACAGCCCCAGCATTTT. This sequence encodes CAWRRGGGAGQPQHF.

The J gene is TRBJ2-5, the V gene TRBV24-1; maybe TRBD1 (5 bases). This CDR3 is built from 17 residues. V was clipped by 1 base and J by 7 bases, with 21 bases between them. The germline V gene encodes CDR1 KGHDR and CDR2 SFDVKD. The CDR3 is CATSDFRGQGQVGTQYF. In DNA form, the CDR3 reads TGTGCCACCAGTGATTTTAGGGGCCAGGGTCAGGTGGGGACCCAGTACTTC.

The chain has TRBV28 and TRBJ1-6, with a tentative D call TRBD1 (5 bases). CDR3 length equals 14 residues. Germline V gene data show CDR1 as MDHEN and CDR2 as SYDVKM. Trimming took 5 bases from V and 8 from J, leaving 13 bases between them. The CDR3 region is CASSPPGLYSPLHF. The CDR3, as DNA: TGTGCCAGCAGTCCGCCGGGACTTTATTCACCCCTCCACTTT.

The chain carries TRBV5-1 and TRBJ1-1; D is perhaps TRBD1 (6 bases). Germline CDR1 SGHRS, CDR2 YFSETQ. The CDR3 extends over 14 amino acids. Between the trimmed V and J ends, which lost 1 base and 5 bases, there was a span of 12 bases. In nucleotides, the CDR3 is TGCGCCAGCAGCTTGAATCTGGGGGCTACTGAAGCTTTCTTT. This gives the protein CASSLNLGATEAFF.

This rearrangement joins TRBV11-2 to TRBJ2-3; 9 nucleotides line up with TRBD2. CDR3 size: 16 residues. The V gene's germline CDR1 is SGHAT and CDR2 FQNNGV. V lost 5 bases, J lost 2 bases, and 8 bases stayed unmatched. The CDR3 loop reads CASSRLTSGPTDTQYF. The CDR3 DNA follows: TGTGCCAGCAGCCGACTTACTAGCGGGCCCACAGATACGCAGTATTTT. The entire variable domain, with the rest obtained from reference TRBV11-2 and TRBJ2-3, is as follows: EAGVAQSPRYKIIEKRQSVAFWCNPISGHATLYWYQQILGQGPKLLIQFQNNGVVDDSQLPKDRFSAERLKGVDSTLKIQPAKLEDSAVYLCASSRLTSGPTDTQYFGPGTRLTVL.

This chain links TRBV9 with TRBJ2-5; 7 bases are a match to TRBD2. Looked up from germline, CDR1 is SGDLS and CDR2 is YYNGEE. The CDR3 extends over 15 amino acids. The junction had 3 bases not matched to a gene; V was cut back by 0 bases and J by 1 base. This chain's CDR3 is CASSVAPSGQETQYF. In DNA form, the CDR3 reads TGTGCCAGCAGCGTAGCCCCTAGCGGCCAAGAGACCCAGTACTTC. Combining the CDR3 with reference TRBV9 and TRBJ2-5 gives the whole variable domain DSGVTQTPKHLITATGQRVTLRCSPRSGDLSVYWYQQSLDQGLQFLIQYYNGEERAKGNILERFSAQQFPDLHSELNLSSLELGDSALYFCASSVAPSGQETQYFGPGTRLLVL.

V is TRBV7-6 and J is TRBJ2-2, with 7 bases matching TRBD2. CDR3 length: 14 residues. Germline V CDR1 and CDR2: SGHVS, FNYEAQ. V shed 1 base and J 4 bases; nucleotides not matched to a gene: 0. The CDR3 DNA is TGTGCCAGCAGCTTAGGGACTAGCACCGGGGAGCTGTTTTTT. Protein product: CASSLGTSTGELFF.

The genes are TRBV2 and TRBJ2-7; 7 bases align to TRBD2. CDR3 size: 15 residues. The V segment lost 4 bases and the J segment 0 bases; nucleotides outside the gene matches: 6. Per the germline V gene, CDR1 is SNHLY and CDR2 is FYNNEI. The DNA for the CDR3 is TGTGCCAGCAGTGGTGCACTAGCGCGCTCCTACGAGCAGTACTTC. The encoded protein is CASSGALARSYEQYF.

This clone was counted only a few times. CDR3 loop: CSASDRGVYGYTF. DNA for the CDR3: TGCAGTGCTAGTGACAGGGGTGTCTATGGCTACACCTTC. The chain carries TRBV20-1 and TRBJ1-2; 8 nucleotides align to TRBD1. This CDR3 has 13 amino acids. The V gene end was trimmed by 3 bases and the J gene end by 4 bases; junction bases not matched to a gene: 4. In germline, CDR1 is DFQATT, CDR2 SNEGSKA (reference sequence).

The chain employs TRBV7-2 and TRBJ2-5; a possible D gene is TRBD1 (6 bases). The germline V and J ends were trimmed by 0 bases and 7 bases, with 12 bases remaining between them. Germline-derived CDR1 and CDR2 are SGHTA and FQGNSA. The CDR3 contains 14 residues. The DNA of the CDR3 is TGTGCCAGCAGCTTAGCGCCACAGGGTGGGACCCAGTACTTC. Its protein is CASSLAPQGGTQYF.

The chain has TRBV14 and TRBJ1-2, with D hard to call. This CDR3 comprises 15 residues. CDR1 is SGHDN and CDR2 is FVKESK in the germline V gene. The V end was cut by 0 bases, the J end by 2 bases, with 10 bases between. In DNA form, the CDR3 reads TGTGCCAGCAGCCAAGATCTAGCGGGGAACTATGGCTACACCTTC. Residues: CASSQDLAGNYGYTF.

CDR3 in amino acids: CASSQDPGTVYF. The CDR3 DNA follows: TGTGCCAGCAGCCAAGATCCCGGGACTGTGTACTTC. V and J are TRBV3-1 (or the pseudogene TRBV3-2) and TRBJ2-4; D possibly corresponds to TRBD2 (6 bases). Germline CDR1 is LGHDT and CDR2 is YNNKEL (reference sequence). The CDR3 has 12 residues. The germline V and J ends were trimmed by 0 bases and 15 bases, with 12 bases remaining between them.

V is TRBV7-3 and J is TRBJ2-3; maybe TRBD2 (5 bases). V shed 4 bases and J shed 4 bases, with 12 bases lying between them. The CDR3 runs to 14 residues. The V gene's germline CDR1 is SGHTA and CDR2 FQGTGA. For the CDR3, the DNA is TGTGCCAGCAGCTCCCAGGACTTGGCAGATACGCAGTATTTT. Translated, it gives CASSSQDLADTQYF.

This clone was counted once. This sequence joins TRBV29-1 and TRBJ2-3; TRBD1 aligns across 12 bases. The CDR3 has 14 amino acids. The junction had 6 bases not matched to a gene; V was cut back by 8 bases and J by 3 bases. Germline values: CDR1 SQVTM, CDR2 ANQGSEA. The DNA for the CDR3 is TGCAGCCTCAGGGACAGGGGGCTGACAGATACGCAGTATTTT. It specifies CSLRDRGLTDTQYF.

The chain carries TRBV19 and TRBJ1-3; 7 nucleotides agree with TRBD1. CDR1 is LNHDA and CDR2 is SQIVND in the germline V gene (reference sequence). The CDR3 loop spans 15 amino acids. The V and J ends lost 5 bases and 4 bases, in that order; junction bases with no gene match: 8. The CDR3 nucleotides are TGTGCCAGTAGTTGGGGACAGAACCGAGGAAACACCATATATTTT. It specifies CASSWGQNRGNTIYF.